This T cell receptor beta chain emerged from a study of shared clonotypes between healthy human individuals. Notes on the study in general: Unshared clonotypes carried lower generation probabilities than those common to all four donors.

Only Caucasian adults living in Nashville, Tennessee made up the donor group. Several immunoSEQ 96-well plates shared each subset's DNA, each plate a replicate. Generated by immunoSEQ multiplex PCR, the TCRdb table keeps only in-frame clones and is missing some. The repertoire holds 850,000 to 1,200,000 clones, with under 80% as singletons. CDR3 length: 12 residues. Germline V gene lookup returns CDR1 SGHRS and CDR2 YFSETQ. Trimming left V 5 bases short and J 3 bases short, with 9 bases between. Turning to this clone: Its antigen is not identified. Other DNA sequences from this sample encode an identical CDR3 as well.

The TCR originated in a man aged 18 to 29 in good health. Sequences were obtained from memory CD4+ T cells sorted from blood. Subset in this sample: CD45RA-negative fraction. The chain employs TRBV5-1 and TRBJ2-7; a weak D match, TRBD1 (6 bases). For the CDR3, the DNA is TGCGCCAGCAGTCGGGACAACTACGAGCAGTACTTC. Protein product: CASSRDNYEQYF.